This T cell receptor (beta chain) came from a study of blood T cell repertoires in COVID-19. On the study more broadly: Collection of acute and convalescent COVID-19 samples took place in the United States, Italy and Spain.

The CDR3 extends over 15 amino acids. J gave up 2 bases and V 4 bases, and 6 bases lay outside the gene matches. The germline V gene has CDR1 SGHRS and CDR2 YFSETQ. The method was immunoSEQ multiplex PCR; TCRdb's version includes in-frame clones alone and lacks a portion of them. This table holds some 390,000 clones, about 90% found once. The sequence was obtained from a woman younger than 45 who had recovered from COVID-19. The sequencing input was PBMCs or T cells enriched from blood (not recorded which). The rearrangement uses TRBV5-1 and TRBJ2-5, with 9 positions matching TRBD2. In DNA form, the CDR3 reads TGCGCCAGCAGCACCTCTAGCGGGGCTCAAGAGACCCAGTACTTC. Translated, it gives CASSTSSGAQETQYF.